Presented here are 11 T cell receptor beta chains from one specimen sequenced in a study of blood T cell repertoires in COVID-19. Sequenced by immunoSEQ multiplex PCR; TCRdb stores in-frame clones only, minus some. There are around 200,000 clones in the sample; roughly 88% occur only once, and more than 8% lies in the top ten. Specimen: peripheral blood. The source is a woman older than 75 with acute or convalescent COVID-19.

V is TRBV11-3 and J is TRBJ1-4; D is ambiguous. The CDR3 is 16 residues long. The ends were cut back, 6 bases at V and 0 bases at J, with 14 bases in the middle. Germline V gene sequence: CDR1 SGHNT, CDR2 YENEEA. CDR3 sequence reads: CASRIHEDSTNEKLFF. The CDR3 DNA reads as TGTGCCAGCAGAATCCACGAAGACTCAACTAATGAAAAACTGTTTTTT.

The J gene is TRBJ1-3, the V gene TRBV19, with 7 bases that match TRBD1. Germline CDR1 LNHDA, CDR2 SQIVND (reference sequence). CDR3 length equals 14 residues. With 6 bases clipped from V and 2 bases from J, the junction kept 4 bases outside the gene matches. CDR3 region: CASSTGTAGNTIYF. DNA of the CDR3: TGTGCCAGTAGCACCGGGACAGCTGGAAACACCATATATTTT. Filled out from reference TRBV19 and TRBJ1-3, the complete variable domain reads DGGITQSPKYLFRKEGQNVTLSCEQNLNHDAMYWYRQDPGQGLRLIYYSQIVNDFQKGDIAEGYSVSREKKESFPLTVTSAQKNPTAFYLCASSTGTAGNTIYFGEGSWLTVV.

The chain joins TRBV27 to TRBJ1-4; a weak D match, TRBD1 (6 bases). Trimming removed 4 bases from V and 5 bases from J, with 11 bases in between. This CDR3 comprises 14 residues. Germline V CDR1 and CDR2: MNHEY, SMNVEV (reference sequence). CDR3 loop: CASSSWDTNEKLFF. The CDR3 region has the DNA TGTGCCAGCAGTTCCTGGGACACAAATGAAAAACTGTTTTTT.

The chain is built from TRBV2 and TRBJ1-2; D is ambiguous. V lost 7 bases and J lost 4, with 10 bases in between. The CDR3 loop spans 12 amino acids. CDR1 is SNHLY, CDR2 FYNNEI, per germline. DNA of the CDR3: TGTGCCAGCACCCTCGAGGGCTATGGCTACACCTTC. Translating it yields CASTLEGYGYTF. Using reference TRBV2 and TRBJ1-2 for the parts outside the CDR3, the full variable domain is EPEVTQTPSHQVTQMGQEVILRCVPISNHLYFYWYRQILGQKVEFLVSFYNNEISEKSEIFDDQFSVERPDGSNFTLKIRSTKLEDSAMYFCASTLEGYGYTFGSGTRLTVV.

The genes are TRBV18 and TRBJ1-1; 8 bases agree with TRBD1. Germline CDR1 reads KGHSH; CDR2 reads LQKENI. After removal of 1 base from V and 1 base from J, the junction contained 5 bases not matched to a gene. There are 16 residues in the CDR3. This chain's CDR3 is CASSPRQGNGNTEAFF. The CDR3 DNA sequence: TGTGCCAGCTCACCACGACAGGGGAATGGGAACACTGAAGCTTTCTTT.

V is TRBV30 and J is TRBJ1-5, with D perhaps TRBD1 (5 bases). Germline V CDR1 and CDR2: GTSNPN, SVGIG (reference sequence). V gave up 0 bases and J gave up 7 bases, with 13 bases separating them. The CDR3 is made up of 14 amino acids. For the CDR3, the DNA is TGTGCCTGGAGTGTTGGGGGGGGGAGGCAGCCCCAGCATTTT. It encodes CAWSVGGGRQPQHF.

The chain joins TRBV5-6 to TRBJ1-2; D gene uncertain. V dropped 4 bases and J dropped 1 base, with 11 bases sitting between them. This CDR3 contains 14 residues. CDR1 is SGHDT, CDR2 YYEEEE, per germline. CDR3 coding DNA: TGTGCCAGCAGCCTTTCAGGACTTAACTATGGCTACACCTTC. Translation: CASSLSGLNYGYTF.

The gene calls are TRBV9 and TRBJ1-3; D remains ambiguous. This CDR3 spans 16 amino acids. With 3 bases removed from V and 0 bases from J, the gap between germline ends came to 13 bases. In germline, CDR1 is SGDLS, CDR2 YYNGEE. The CDR3 DNA reads TGTGCCAGCAGCGGTACGTTACCCGGCTCTGGAAACACCATATATTTT. Protein: CASSGTLPGSGNTIYF.

The chain carries TRBV15 and TRBJ2-7, with TRBD1 as a possible D gene (6 bases). Trimming took 0 bases from V and 0 from J, leaving 9 bases between them. Germline V gene lookup returns CDR1 LNHNV and CDR2 YYDKDF (reference sequence). This CDR3 has 15 residues. The CDR3 loop reads CATSRDGGLSYEQYF. The CDR3 DNA follows: TGTGCCACCAGCAGAGATGGGGGCCTCTCCTACGAGCAGTACTTC.

The chain joins TRBV2 to TRBJ1-4; D not certain. V gave up 5 bases and J gave up 7 bases, with 11 bases separating them. The germline CDR1 and CDR2 sequences are SNHLY and FYNNEI. This CDR3 contains 13 residues. CDR3: CASSPRAGEKLFF. The CDR3 bases are TGTGCCAGCAGTCCGAGGGCAGGTGAAAAACTGTTTTTT.

The chain couples TRBV7-8 to TRBJ2-3; D may be TRBD2 (5 bases). In germline, CDR1 is SGHVS, CDR2 FQNEAQ. The CDR3 totals 14 residues. Deletions cut 1 base from V and 8 bases from J, with 13 bases between. The CDR3 DNA is TGTGCCAGCAGCTTAGTCGAGGGTTGGACTACGCAGTATTTT. Amino acid sequence: CASSLVEGWTTQYF.